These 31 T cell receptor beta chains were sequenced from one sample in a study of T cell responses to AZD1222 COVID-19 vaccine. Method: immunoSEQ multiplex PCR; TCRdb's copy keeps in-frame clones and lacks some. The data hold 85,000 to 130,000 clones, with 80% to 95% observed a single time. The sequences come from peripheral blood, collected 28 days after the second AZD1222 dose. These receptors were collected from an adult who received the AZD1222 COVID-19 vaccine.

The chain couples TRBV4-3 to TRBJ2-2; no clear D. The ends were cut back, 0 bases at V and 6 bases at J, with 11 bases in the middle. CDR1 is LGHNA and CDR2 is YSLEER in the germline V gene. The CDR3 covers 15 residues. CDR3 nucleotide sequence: TGCGCCAGCAGCCAAGATTCCCCCCGTGCCGGGGAGCTGTTTTTT. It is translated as CASSQDSPRAGELFF.

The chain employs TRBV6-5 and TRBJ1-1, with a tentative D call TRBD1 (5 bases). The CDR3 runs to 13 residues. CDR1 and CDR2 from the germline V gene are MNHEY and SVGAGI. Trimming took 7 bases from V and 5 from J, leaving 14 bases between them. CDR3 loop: CASTGRDRTEAFF. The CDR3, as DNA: TGTGCCAGCACGGGACGAGACCGAACTGAAGCTTTCTTT.

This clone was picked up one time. The CDR3 protein is CASSQAPARTGFTDTQYF. The CDR3 DNA sequence: TGCGCCAGCAGCCAAGCCCCAGCGAGGACAGGCTTCACAGATACGCAGTATTTT. V is TRBV4-3 and J is TRBJ2-3; 7 bases match TRBD1. Looked up from germline, CDR1 is LGHNA and CDR2 is YSLEER. This CDR3 is built from 18 residues. V lost 1 base, J lost 2 bases, and 12 bases stayed unmatched.

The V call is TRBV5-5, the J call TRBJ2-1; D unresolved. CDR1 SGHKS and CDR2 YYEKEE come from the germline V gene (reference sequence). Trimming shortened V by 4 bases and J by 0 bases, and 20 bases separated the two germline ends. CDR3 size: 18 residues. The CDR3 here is CASSMGSRAQFSYNEQFF. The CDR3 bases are TGTGCCAGCAGCATGGGGTCTCGAGCCCAGTTCTCCTACAATGAGCAGTTCTTC.

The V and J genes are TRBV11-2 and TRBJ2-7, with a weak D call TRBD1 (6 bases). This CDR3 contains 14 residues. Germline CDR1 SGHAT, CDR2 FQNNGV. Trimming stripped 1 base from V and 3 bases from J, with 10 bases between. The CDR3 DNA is TGTGCCAGCAGCTTAGTGGGCAGGGGCTACGAGCAGTACTTC. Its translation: CASSLVGRGYEQYF.

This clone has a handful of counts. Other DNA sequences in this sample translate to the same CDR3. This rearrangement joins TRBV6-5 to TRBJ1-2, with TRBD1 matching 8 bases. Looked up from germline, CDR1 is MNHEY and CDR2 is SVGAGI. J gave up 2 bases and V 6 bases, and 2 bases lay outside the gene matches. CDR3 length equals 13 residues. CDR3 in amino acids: CASSRQGNYGYTF. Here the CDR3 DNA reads TGTGCCAGCAGCCGACAGGGGAACTATGGCTACACCTTC.

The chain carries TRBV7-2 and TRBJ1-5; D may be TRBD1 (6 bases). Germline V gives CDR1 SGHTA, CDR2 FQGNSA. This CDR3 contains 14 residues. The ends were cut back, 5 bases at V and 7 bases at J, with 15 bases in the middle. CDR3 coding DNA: TGTGCCAGCAGCCTGGGGGGGCGCGGACAGCCCCAGCATTTT. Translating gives CASSLGGRGQPQHF.

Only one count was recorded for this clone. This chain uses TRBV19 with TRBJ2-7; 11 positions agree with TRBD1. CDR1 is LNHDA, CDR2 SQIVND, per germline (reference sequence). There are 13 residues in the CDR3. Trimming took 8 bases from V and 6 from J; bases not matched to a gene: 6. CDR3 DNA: TGTGCCAGTCGGACAGGGGGCGGAGGCGAGCAGTACTTC. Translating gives CASRTGGGGEQYF.

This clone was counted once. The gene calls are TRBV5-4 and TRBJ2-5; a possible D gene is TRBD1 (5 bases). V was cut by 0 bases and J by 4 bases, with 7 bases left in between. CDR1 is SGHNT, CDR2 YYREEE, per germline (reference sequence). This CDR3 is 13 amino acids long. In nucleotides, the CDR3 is TGTGCCAGCAGCTTGGCCAGGGCAGAGACCCAGTACTTC. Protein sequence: CASSLARAETQYF.

The CDR3 region is CASSLRDGEEKLFF. CDR3 sequence (DNA): TGTGCCAGCAGCCTCCGGGACGGGGAAGAAAAACTGTTTTTT. The chain has TRBV7-9 and TRBJ1-4; D is possibly TRBD1 (5 bases). The V gene lost 5 bases and the J gene lost 8 bases, with 15 bases spanning the gap. The V gene's germline CDR1 is SEHNR and CDR2 FQNEAQ (reference sequence). The CDR3 consists of 14 residues.

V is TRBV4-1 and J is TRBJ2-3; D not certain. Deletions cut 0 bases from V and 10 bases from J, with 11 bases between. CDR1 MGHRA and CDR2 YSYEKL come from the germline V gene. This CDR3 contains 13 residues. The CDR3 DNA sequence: TGCGCCAGCAGCCAAGAAGGCCACAGTGCGCAGTATTTT. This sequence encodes CASSQEGHSAQYF.

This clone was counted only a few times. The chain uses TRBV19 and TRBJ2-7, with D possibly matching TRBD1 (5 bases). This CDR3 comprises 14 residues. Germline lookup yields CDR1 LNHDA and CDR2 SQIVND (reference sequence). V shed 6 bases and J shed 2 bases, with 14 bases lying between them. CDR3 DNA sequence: TGTGCCAGTAGGACTGACAGTTTGACCTACGAGCAGTACTTC. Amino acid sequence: CASRTDSLTYEQYF.

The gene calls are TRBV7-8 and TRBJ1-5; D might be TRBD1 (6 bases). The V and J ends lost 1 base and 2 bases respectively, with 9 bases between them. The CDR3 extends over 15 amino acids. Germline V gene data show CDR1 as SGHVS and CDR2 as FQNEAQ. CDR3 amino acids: CASSLEQGGNQPQHF. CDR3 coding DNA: TGTGCCAGCAGCTTAGAACAGGGAGGCAATCAGCCCCAGCATTTT.

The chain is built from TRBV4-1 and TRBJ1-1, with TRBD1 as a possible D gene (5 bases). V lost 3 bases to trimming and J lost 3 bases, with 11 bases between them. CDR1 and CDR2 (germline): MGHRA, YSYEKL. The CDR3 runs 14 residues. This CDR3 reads CASSQKGIYTEAFF. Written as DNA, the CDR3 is TGCGCCAGCAGCCAGAAGGGGATTTACACTGAAGCTTTCTTT.

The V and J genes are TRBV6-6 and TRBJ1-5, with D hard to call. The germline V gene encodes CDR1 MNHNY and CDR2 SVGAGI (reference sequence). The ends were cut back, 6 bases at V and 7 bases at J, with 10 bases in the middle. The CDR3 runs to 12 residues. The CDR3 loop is CASSLDTQPQHF. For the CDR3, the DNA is TGTGCCAGCAGCCTCGACACACAGCCCCAGCATTTT.

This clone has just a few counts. The CDR3 loop is CASSPQGARYEQYF. The CDR3 DNA follows: TGTGCCAGCAGTCCACAGGGGGCCAGGTACGAGCAGTACTTC. This chain connects TRBV27 to TRBJ2-7; 9 bases fit TRBD1. The CDR3 sequence is 14 residues long. With V trimmed by 5 bases and J by 4 bases, 6 bases remained unmatched. Germline V gene sequence: CDR1 MNHEY, CDR2 SMNVEV (reference sequence).

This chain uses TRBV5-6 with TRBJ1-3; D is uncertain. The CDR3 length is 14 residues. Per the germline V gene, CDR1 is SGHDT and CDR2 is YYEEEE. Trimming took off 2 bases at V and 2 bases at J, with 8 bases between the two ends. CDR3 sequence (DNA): TGTGCCAGCAGCTTAGGGAGCGCTGGAAACACCATATATTTT. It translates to CASSLGSAGNTIYF.

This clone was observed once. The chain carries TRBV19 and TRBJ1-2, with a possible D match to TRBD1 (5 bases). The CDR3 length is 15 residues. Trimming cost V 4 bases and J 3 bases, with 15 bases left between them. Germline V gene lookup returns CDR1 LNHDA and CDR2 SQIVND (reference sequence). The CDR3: CASSTNRQGYYGYTF. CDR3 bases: TGTGCCAGTAGTACCAATCGTCAGGGATACTATGGCTACACCTTC.

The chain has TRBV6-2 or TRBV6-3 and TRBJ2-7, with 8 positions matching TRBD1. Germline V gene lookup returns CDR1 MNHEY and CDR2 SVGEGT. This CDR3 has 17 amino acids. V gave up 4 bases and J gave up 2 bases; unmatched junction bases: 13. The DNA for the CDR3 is TGTGCCAGCAGTTTCCCAAGCCGGGGACAGGAAACCTACGAGCAGTACTTC. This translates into CASSFPSRGQETYEQYF.

The CDR3 loop reads CASRDSATGNTIYF. The CDR3 region has the DNA TGCGCCAGCCGCGACAGTGCAACTGGAAACACCATATATTTT. The chain couples TRBV5-1 to TRBJ1-3; D is possibly TRBD1 (5 bases). Germline V gives CDR1 SGHRS, CDR2 YFSETQ. V was shortened by 7 bases and J by 2 bases, with 13 bases between the two germline ends. There are 14 residues in the CDR3.

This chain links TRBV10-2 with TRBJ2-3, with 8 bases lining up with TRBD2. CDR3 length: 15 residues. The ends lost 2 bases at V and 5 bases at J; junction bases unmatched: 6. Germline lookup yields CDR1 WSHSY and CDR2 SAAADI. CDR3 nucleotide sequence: TGCGCCAGCAGTGAGGCGCGGGGGGCGGGAGATACGCAGTATTTT. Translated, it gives CASSEARGAGDTQYF.

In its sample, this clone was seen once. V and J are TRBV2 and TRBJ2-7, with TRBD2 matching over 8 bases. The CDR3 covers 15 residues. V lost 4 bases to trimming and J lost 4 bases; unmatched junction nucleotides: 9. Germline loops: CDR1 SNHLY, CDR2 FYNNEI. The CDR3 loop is CASSVGGGLPYEQYF. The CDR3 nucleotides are TGTGCCAGCAGTGTCGGCGGGGGGCTCCCTTACGAGCAGTACTTC.

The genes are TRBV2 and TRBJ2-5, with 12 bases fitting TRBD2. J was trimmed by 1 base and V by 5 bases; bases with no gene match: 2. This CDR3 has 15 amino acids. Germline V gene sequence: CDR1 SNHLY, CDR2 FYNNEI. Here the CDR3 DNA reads TGTGCCAGCAGTCCGGGACTAGCGGGCCAAGAGACCCAGTACTTC. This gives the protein CASSPGLAGQETQYF.

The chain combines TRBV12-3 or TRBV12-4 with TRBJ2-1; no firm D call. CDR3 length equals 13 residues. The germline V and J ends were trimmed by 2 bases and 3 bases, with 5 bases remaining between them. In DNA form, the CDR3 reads TGTGCCAGCAGTTTAAGCATCTACAATGAGCAGTTCTTC. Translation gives CASSLSIYNEQFF.

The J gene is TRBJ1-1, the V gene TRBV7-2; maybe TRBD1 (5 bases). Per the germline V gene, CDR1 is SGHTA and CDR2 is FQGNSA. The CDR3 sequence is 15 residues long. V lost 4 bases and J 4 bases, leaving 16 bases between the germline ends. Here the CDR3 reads CASSSGGGFGTEAFF. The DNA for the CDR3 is TGTGCCAGCAGCTCCGGGGGGGGTTTCGGCACTGAAGCTTTCTTT.

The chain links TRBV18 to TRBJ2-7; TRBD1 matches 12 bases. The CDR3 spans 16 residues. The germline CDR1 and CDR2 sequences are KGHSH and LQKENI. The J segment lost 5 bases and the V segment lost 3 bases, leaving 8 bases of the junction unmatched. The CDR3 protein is CASSPGTGGVMNEQYF. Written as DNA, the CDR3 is TGTGCCAGCTCACCCGGGACAGGGGGCGTTATGAACGAGCAGTACTTC.

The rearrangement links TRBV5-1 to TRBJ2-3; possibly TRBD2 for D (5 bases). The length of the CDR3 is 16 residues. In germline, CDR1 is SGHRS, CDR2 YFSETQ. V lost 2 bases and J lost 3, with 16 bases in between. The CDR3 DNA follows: TGCGCCAGCAGCTTAACCTTGGGGAGTGGGACAGATACGCAGTATTTT. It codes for CASSLTLGSGTDTQYF.

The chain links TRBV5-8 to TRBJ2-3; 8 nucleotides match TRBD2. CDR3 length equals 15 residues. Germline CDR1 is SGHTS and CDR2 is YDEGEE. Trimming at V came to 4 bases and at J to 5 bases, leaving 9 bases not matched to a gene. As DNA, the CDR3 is TGTGCCAGCAGCGTCCGGGGGGGCCGGGGAGATACGCAGTATTTT. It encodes CASSVRGGRGDTQYF.

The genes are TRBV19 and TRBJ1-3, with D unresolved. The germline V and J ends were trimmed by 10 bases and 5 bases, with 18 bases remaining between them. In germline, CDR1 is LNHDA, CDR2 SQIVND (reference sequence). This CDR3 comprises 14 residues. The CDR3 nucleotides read TGTGCCACCGTTCAACGAGGACTCAGAAACACCATATATTTT. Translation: CATVQRGLRNTIYF.

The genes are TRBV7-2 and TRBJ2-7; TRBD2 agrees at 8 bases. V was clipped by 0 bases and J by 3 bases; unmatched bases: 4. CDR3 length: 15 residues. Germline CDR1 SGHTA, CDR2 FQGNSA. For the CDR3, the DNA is TGTGCCAGCAGCTTAGCTCCCCTAGCGGGCTACGAGCAGTACTTC. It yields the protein CASSLAPLAGYEQYF.

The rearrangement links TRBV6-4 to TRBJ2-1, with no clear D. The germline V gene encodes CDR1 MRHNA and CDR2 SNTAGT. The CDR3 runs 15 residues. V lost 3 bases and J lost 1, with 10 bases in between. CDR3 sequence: CASSELPSSYNEQFF. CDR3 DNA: TGTGCCAGCAGTGAATTGCCCTCATCCTACAATGAGCAGTTCTTC.